This T cell receptor beta chain derives from a study of T cell responses to AZD1222 COVID-19 vaccine. To note about this clone: Its antigen is as yet unknown.

Overall study findings and caveats: There were vaccine-associated CD4 TCRs across spike, dominant at 160-218 and 743-854. Spike-specific TCR breadth and depth both grew after two AZD1222 doses.

The method was immunoSEQ multiplex PCR; TCRdb's version includes in-frame clones alone and lacks a portion of them. The repertoire table contains more than 110,000 clones. Germline CDR1 reads SEHNR; CDR2 reads FQNEAQ (reference sequence). V was clipped by 6 bases and J by 4 bases, with 12 bases between them. The CDR3 consists of 13 residues. The material sequenced was peripheral blood. This TCR derives from an adult in good health. The chain couples TRBV7-9 to TRBJ1-1; D may be TRBD1 (5 bases). CDR3 sequence (DNA): TGTGCCAGCAGGCGGGGGGAGAGCACTGAAGCTTTCTTT. It yields the protein CASRRGESTEAFF.